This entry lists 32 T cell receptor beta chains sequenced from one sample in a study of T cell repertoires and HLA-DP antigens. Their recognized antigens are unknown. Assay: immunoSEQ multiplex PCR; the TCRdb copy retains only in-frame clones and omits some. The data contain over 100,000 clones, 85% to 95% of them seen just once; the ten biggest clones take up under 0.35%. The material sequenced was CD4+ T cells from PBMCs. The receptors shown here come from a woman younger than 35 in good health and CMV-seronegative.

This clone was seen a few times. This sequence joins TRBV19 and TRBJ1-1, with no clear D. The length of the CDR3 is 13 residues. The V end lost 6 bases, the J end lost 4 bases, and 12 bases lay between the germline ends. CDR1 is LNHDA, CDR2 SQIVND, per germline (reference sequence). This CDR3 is CASSLDFTTEAFF. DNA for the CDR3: TGTGCCAGTAGCCTGGATTTTACCACTGAAGCTTTCTTT.

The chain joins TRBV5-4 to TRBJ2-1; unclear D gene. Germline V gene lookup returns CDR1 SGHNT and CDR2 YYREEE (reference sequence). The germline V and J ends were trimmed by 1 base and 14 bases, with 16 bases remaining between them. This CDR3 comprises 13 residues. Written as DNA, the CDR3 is TGTGCCAGCAGCTTGCCGTTGAAGGGATTTGAGTTCTTC. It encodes CASSLPLKGFEFF.

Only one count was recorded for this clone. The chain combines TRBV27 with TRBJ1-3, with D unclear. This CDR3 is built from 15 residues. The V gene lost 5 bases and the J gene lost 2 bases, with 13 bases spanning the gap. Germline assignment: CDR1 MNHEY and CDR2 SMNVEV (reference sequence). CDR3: CASSPHRPTGNTIYF. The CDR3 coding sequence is TGTGCCAGCAGTCCGCACAGACCGACTGGAAACACCATATATTTT.

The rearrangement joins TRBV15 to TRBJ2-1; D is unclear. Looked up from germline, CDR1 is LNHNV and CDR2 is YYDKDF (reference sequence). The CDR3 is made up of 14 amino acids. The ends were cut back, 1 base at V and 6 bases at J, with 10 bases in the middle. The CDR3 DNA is TGTGCCACCAGCAGAGGGAATAGCCCCAATGAGCAGTTCTTC. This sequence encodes CATSRGNSPNEQFF.

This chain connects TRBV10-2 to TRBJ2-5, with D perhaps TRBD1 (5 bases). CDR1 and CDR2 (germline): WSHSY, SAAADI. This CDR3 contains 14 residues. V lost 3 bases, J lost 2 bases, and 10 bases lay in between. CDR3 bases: TGCGCCAGCAGTGACGGGCAGGGTCAAGAGACCCAGTACTTC. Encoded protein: CASSDGQGQETQYF.

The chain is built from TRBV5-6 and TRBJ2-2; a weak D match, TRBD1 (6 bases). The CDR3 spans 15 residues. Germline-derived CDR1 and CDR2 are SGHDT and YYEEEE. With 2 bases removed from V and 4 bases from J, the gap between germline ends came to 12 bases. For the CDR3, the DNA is TGTGCCAGCAGCTTAGACGGGACAACCACCGGGGAGCTGTTTTTT. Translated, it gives CASSLDGTTTGELFF.

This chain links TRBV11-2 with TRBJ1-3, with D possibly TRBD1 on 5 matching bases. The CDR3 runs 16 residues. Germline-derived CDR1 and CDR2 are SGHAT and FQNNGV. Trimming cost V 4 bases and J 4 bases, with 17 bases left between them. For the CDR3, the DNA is TGTGCCAGCAGCTCCGCCCGTGGGGGGAAAGGAAACACCATATATTTT. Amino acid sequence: CASSSARGGKGNTIYF.

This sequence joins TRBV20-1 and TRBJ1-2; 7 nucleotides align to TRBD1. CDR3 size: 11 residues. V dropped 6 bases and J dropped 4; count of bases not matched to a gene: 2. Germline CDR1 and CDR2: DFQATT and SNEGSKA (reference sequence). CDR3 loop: CSATGSYGYTF. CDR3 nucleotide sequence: TGCAGTGCGACAGGGAGCTATGGCTACACCTTC.

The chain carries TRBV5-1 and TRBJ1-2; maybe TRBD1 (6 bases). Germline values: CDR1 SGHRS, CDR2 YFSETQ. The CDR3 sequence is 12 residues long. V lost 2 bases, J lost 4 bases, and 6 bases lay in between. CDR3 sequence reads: CASSLGGYGYTF. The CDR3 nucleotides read TGCGCCAGCAGCTTAGGGGGCTATGGCTACACCTTC.

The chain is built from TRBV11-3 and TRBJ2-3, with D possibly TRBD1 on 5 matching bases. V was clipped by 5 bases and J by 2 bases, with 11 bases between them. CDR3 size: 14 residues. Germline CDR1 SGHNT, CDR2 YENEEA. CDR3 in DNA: TGTGCCAGCAGCCCCGGACAAACCACAGATACGCAGTATTTT. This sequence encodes CASSPGQTTDTQYF.

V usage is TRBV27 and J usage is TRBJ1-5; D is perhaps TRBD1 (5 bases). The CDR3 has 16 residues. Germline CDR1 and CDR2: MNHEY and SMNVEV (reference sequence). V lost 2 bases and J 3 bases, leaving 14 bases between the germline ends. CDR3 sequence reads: CASSLRPGLVNQPQHF. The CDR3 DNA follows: TGTGCCAGCAGTTTAAGGCCAGGGCTTGTCAATCAGCCCCAGCATTTT.

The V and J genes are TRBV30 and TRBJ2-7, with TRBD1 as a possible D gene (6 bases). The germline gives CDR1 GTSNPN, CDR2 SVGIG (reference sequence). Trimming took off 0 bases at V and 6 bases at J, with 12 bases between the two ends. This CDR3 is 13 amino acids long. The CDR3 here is CAWSVLGAREQYF. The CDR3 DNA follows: TGTGCCTGGAGTGTTCTGGGGGCTCGCGAGCAGTACTTC.

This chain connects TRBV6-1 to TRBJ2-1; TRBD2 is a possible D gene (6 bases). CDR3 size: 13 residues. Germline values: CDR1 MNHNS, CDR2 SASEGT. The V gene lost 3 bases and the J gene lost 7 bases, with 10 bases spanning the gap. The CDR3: CASSDRGGNEQFF. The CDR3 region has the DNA TGTGCCAGCAGTGATAGGGGAGGTAATGAGCAGTTCTTC.

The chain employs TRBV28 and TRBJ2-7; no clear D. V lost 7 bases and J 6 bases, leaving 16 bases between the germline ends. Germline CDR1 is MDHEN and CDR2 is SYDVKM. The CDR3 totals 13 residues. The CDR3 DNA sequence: TGTGCCAGCACCATAAGGACGAAGCTCGAGCAGTACTTC. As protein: CASTIRTKLEQYF.

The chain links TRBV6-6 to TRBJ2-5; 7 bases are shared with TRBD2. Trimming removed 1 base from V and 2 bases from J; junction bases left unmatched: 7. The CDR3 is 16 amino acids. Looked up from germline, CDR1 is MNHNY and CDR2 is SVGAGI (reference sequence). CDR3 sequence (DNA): TGTGCCAGCAGTTACTTGTCTAGCGGAATACAAGAGACCCAGTACTTC. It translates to CASSYLSSGIQETQYF.

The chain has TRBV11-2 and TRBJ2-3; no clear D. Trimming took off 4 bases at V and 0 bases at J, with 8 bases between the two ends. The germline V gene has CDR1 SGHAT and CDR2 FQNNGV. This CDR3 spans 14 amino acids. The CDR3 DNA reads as TGTGCCAGCAGCTCGAACCCTAGCACAGATACGCAGTATTTT. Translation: CASSSNPSTDTQYF.

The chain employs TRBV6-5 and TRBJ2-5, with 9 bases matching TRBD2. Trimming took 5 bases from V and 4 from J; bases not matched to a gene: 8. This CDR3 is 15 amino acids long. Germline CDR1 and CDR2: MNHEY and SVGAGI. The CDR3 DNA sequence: TGTGCCAGCAGTCCGAGCGGGGGGTCGATAGAGACCCAGTACTTC. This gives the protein CASSPSGGSIETQYF.

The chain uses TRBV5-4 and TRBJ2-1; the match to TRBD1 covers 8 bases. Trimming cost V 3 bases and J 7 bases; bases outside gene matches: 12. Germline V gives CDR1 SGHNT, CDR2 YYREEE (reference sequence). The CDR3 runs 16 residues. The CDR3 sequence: CASSSRARGLANEQFF. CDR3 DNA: TGTGCCAGCAGCTCAAGGGCCAGGGGGCTAGCAAATGAGCAGTTCTTC.

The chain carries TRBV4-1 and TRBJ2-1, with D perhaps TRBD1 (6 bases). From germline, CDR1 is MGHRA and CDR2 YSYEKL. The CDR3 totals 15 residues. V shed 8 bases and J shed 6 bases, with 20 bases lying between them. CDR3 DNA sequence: TGCGCCAGCCCTCCCAAAGGGGGAGCCGGCAATGAGCAGTTCTTC. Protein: CASPPKGGAGNEQFF.

The CDR3: CASSLISGVDTEAFF. CDR3 DNA: TGTGCCAGCAGTTTAATTTCAGGGGTGGATACTGAAGCTTTCTTT. The chain links TRBV28 to TRBJ1-1; maybe TRBD1 (6 bases). Germline V CDR1 and CDR2: MDHEN, SYDVKM. This CDR3 comprises 15 residues. The germline V and J ends were trimmed by 2 bases and 5 bases, with 15 bases remaining between them.

CDR3: CASSGGYSTDTQYF. The DNA of the CDR3 is TGTGCCAGCAGTGGGGGCTATAGCACAGATACGCAGTATTTT. V usage is TRBV6-5 and J usage is TRBJ2-3, with a weak D call TRBD1 (6 bases). The CDR3 consists of 14 residues. The germline CDR1 and CDR2 sequences are MNHEY and SVGAGI. V dropped 5 bases and J dropped 0 bases, with 9 bases sitting between them.

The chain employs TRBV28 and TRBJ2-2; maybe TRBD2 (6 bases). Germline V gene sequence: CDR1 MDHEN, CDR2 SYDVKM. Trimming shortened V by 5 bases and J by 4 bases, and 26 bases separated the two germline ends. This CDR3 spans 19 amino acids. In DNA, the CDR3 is TGTGCCAGCAGTCCCAGGCCCGGACTACCCAAAGCGGGCACCGGGGAGCTGTTTTTT. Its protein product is CASSPRPGLPKAGTGELFF. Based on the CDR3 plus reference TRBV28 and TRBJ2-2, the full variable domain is DVKVTQSSRYLVKRTGEKVFLECVQDMDHENMFWYRQDPGLGLRLIYFSYDVKMKEKGDIPEGYSVSREKKERFSLILESASTNQTSMYLCASSPRPGLPKAGTGELFFGEGSRLTVL.

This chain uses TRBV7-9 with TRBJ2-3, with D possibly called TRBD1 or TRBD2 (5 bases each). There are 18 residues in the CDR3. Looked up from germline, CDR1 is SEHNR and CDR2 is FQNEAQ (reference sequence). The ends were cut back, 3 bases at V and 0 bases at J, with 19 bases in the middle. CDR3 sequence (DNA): TGTGCCAGCAGCTTCGCCTCTAAGAGGGGAACTAGCACAGATACGCAGTATTTT. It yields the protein CASSFASKRGTSTDTQYF.

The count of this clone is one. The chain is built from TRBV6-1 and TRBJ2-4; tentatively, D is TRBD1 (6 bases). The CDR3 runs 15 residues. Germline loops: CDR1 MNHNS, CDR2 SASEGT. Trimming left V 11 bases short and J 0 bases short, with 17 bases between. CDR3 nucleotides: TGTGCCGTCGAATCAGGGGTCCTAGCCAAAAACATTCAGTACTTC. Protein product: CAVESGVLAKNIQYF.

The CDR3 here is CASSDPGGRGEQFF. The CDR3 DNA is TGCGCCAGCAGCGATCCAGGTGGCCGAGGTGAGCAGTTCTTC. The V call is TRBV5-1, the J call TRBJ2-1; no reliable D call. Germline V gene sequence: CDR1 SGHRS, CDR2 YFSETQ. Between the trimmed V and J ends, which lost 4 bases and 9 bases, there was a span of 17 bases. There are 14 residues in the CDR3.

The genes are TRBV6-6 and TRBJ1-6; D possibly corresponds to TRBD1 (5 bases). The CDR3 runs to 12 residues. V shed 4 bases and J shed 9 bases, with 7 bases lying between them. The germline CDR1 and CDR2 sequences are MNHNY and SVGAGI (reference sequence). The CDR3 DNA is TGTGCCAGCAGTTTTACAGGTTCACCCCTCCACTTT. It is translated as CASSFTGSPLHF.

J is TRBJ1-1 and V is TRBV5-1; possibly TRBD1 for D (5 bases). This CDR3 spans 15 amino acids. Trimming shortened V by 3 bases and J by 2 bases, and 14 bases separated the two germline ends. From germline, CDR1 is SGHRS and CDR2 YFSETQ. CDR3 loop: CASSSGIQGNTEAFF. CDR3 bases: TGCGCCAGCAGCTCCGGAATCCAGGGTAACACTGAAGCTTTCTTT.

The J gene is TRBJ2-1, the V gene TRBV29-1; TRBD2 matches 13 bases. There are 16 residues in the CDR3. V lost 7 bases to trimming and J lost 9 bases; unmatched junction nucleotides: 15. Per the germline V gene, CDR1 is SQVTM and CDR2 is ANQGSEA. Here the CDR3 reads CSGLPAWTSGSGEQFF. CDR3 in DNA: TGCAGCGGACTCCCTGCCTGGACTAGCGGGAGTGGTGAGCAGTTCTTC.

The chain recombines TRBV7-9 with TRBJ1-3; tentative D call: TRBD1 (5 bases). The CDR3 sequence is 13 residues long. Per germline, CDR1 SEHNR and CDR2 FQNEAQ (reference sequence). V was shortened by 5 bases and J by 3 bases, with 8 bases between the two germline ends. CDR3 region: CASSTDSGNTIYF. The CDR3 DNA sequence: TGTGCCAGCAGCACTGACAGTGGAAACACCATATATTTT.

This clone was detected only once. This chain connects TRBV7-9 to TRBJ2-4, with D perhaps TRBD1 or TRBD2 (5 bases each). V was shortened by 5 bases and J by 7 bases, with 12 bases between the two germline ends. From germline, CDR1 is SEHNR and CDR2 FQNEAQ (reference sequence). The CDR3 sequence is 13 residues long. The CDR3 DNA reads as TGTGCCAGCAGCCTGGAATGGGGGAACATTCAGTACTTC. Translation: CASSLEWGNIQYF.

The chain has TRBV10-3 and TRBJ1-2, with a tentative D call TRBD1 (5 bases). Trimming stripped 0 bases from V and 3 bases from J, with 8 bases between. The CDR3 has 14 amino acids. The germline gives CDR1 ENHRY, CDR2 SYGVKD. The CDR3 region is CAISESGGYYGYTF. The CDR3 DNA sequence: TGTGCCATCAGTGAGTCCGGGGGATACTATGGCTACACCTTC.

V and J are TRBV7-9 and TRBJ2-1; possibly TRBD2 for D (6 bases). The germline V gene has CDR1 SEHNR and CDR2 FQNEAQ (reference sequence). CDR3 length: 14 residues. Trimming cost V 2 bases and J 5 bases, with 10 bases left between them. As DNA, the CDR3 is TGTGCCAGCAGCTTACGGGGGTACAACAATGAGCAGTTCTTC. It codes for CASSLRGYNNEQFF.